This T cell receptor beta chain emerged from a study of blood T cell repertoires in COVID-19 (dated by TCRdb to about 2020). As for the study more broadly: The collaborator samples originated in the United States, Italy and Spain and spanned the acute and convalescent phases of COVID-19. The prospective study material was composed of cDNA or gDNA derived from T cells, B-cell-depleted T cells, or PBMCs. Subjects who had been exposed to COVID-19, were actively infected with it, or had recovered from it provided the deeply sampled blood TCRbeta repertoires that made up the dataset. The repertoires were made available in a free public database intended to serve as a resource for research on the immune response to SARS-CoV-2. The samples were drawn from two sources: the first 160 participants of the ongoing ImmuneRACE study, and 950 to 1,500 subjects contributed by 6 global collaborators. The sample metadata nearly always contained a de-identified subject ID, COVID-19 status, age in years and sex. HLA class I and class II types, where available, came from metadata supplied by the sample provider rather than from assay-based typing. Broad study findings and their caveats: Clinical and demographic metadata were provided uncurated, with the amount varying by source and participant.

The CDR3 sequence holds 17 residues, the cysteine and phenylalanine included. The sequence is cut down to CDR3 DNA, 51 bases in frame from base 1. The trim is 5 bases for V and 1 base for J, with a gap of 20 bases between the germline ends. The germline V gene (reference sequence) supplies CDR1 LGHDT and CDR2 YNNKEL. In regard to this clone: This receptor's antigen is unknown. Base qualities are not at hand, and no much larger clone is one base apart.

TCRbeta CDR3 regions were amplified from genomic DNA using the immunoSEQ Assay, a bias-controlled multiplex PCR. In the authors' own workflow: The number of nucleated cells in each sample was estimated from the amplification of reference gene primers within the assay. To quantify the absolute abundance of each unique TCRbeta CDR3 rearrangement, sequence reads were collapsed and filtered. For each sample, productive Simpson clonality was calculated by taking the square root of Simpson's diversity index across productive rearrangements. TCRdb carries this immuneACCESS record with in-frame sequences only. Its versions omit some clonotypes, under half of them owing to an unresolved V gene in the studies checked, with the rest unexplained. V, J and clone size derive from that table, while D and trimming were established from the DNA sequence. The sample includes 90,000 or so clones, with approximately 86% observed a single time. About 7.7% of the sample lies in the top ten.

Whole blood was collected in K2EDTA tubes by collaborating institutions according to the institutions' own protocols. For TCRbeta analysis, collaborators shipped samples as frozen whole blood, isolated PBMCs, or DNA extracted from either of those sample types. The sequencing sample was made of peripheral blood. This clonotype originated in a man aged 60 to 69 with acute or convalescent COVID-19. Rearrangement joined TRBV3-1 (or the pseudogene TRBV3-2) to TRBJ2-5; a weak D assignment points to TRBD1 (7 bases agree). The CDR3 protein sequence reads: CASSGGVGTVIQETQYF. At the DNA level, the sequence is TGTGCCAGCAGCGGAGGGGTGGGGACAGTGATCCAAGAGACCCAGTACTTC.